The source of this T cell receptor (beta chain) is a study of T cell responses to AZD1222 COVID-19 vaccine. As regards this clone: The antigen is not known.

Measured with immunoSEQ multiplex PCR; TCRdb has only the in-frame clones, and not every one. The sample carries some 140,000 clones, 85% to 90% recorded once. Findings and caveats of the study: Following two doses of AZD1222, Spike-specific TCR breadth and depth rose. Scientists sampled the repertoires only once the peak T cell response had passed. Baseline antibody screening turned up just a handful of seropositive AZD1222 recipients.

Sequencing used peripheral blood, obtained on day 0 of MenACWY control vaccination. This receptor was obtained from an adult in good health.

The CDR3 loop reads CASRSVFTRTGELFF. CDR3 in DNA: TGTGCCAGCAGATCCGTGTTTACTAGAACCGGGGAGCTGTTTTTT. V and J are TRBV11-2 and TRBJ2-2; maybe TRBD2 (5 bases). The germline CDR1 and CDR2 sequences are SGHAT and FQNNGV. V lost 6 bases and J 5 bases, leaving 16 bases between the germline ends. The CDR3 loop spans 15 amino acids.